This record concerns one TCR beta chain sequence. Its specificity is unknown. The data derive from a study of blood T cells in healthy people across ages. Study results and caveats: Possibly, changes in expanded clonotypes were confounded because donor CMV status was unknown.

The use of a sample-barcoded 5' primer and a J-beta primer mix characterized a second PCR of about 7 to 12 cycles. TCRdb called the 5' RACE reads again in MiXCR, with one record for every CDR3 protein. Found here are around 580,000 distinct CDR3 sequences, 40% to 50% of them singletons; the top ten hold 20% to 25%. The germline CDR1 and CDR2 sequences are MNHEY and SMNVEV (reference sequence). V gave up 6 bases and J gave up 0 bases; unmatched junction bases: 14. This CDR3 region has 20 residues. This TCR came from a man older than 75 in good health. The chain couples TRBV27 to TRBJ2-3; 14 nucleotides line up with TRBD2. What was sequenced was blood. CDR3 DNA: TGTGCCAGCAGCCTATCCTTAGGGGGACTAGCGGGGGCGAGCACAGATACGCAGTATTTT. This gives the protein CASSLSLGGLAGASTDTQYF.